This passage covers 29 T cell receptor beta chains from one sample sequenced in a study of control samples from healthy donors and cancer patients. The data were produced by immunoSEQ multiplex PCR, yet TCRdb's version contains in-frame clones alone and is incomplete. There are approximately 100,000 clones in the sample; around 88% occur only once, and 11% to 15% lies in the top ten. Sequencing was carried out using blood. The receptor set was obtained from a man aged 25-45 years in good health.

J is TRBJ2-3 and V is TRBV4-3, with 11 bases fitting TRBD2. The CDR3 sequence is 21 residues long. V lost 4 bases, J lost 0 bases, and 18 bases stayed unmatched. The germline CDR1 and CDR2 sequences are LGHNA and YSLEER. The CDR3 region is CASSPQPGTSGRVTSTDTQYF. The CDR3 DNA follows: TGCGCCAGCAGCCCTCAGCCGGGAACTAGCGGGAGAGTCACTAGCACAGATACGCAGTATTTT.

The gene calls are TRBV5-6 and TRBJ1-1; 8 positions agree with TRBD1. The V segment lost 1 base and the J segment 4 bases; nucleotides outside the gene matches: 9. CDR1 is SGHDT and CDR2 is YYEEEE in the germline V gene. This CDR3 region has 16 residues. CDR3 DNA: TGTGCCAGCAGCTTGATTCAGGGGGCGCCGGGCACTGAAGCTTTCTTT. Translating gives CASSLIQGAPGTEAFF.

This clone was seen once. The chain uses TRBV2 and TRBJ1-2, with D tentatively TRBD1 (6 bases). CDR1 and CDR2 (germline): SNHLY, FYNNEI. This CDR3 region has 16 residues. V was shortened by 1 base and J by 3 bases, with 15 bases between the two germline ends. Here the CDR3 DNA reads TGTGCCAGCAGTGAAGACAGGGTCCGGGGGGACTATGGCTACACCTTC. It encodes CASSEDRVRGDYGYTF.

This sequence joins TRBV7-9 and TRBJ1-2; D is unresolved. Germline V gene sequence: CDR1 SEHNR, CDR2 FQNEAQ (reference sequence). Trimming left V 1 base short and J 2 bases short, with 11 bases between. The CDR3 has 15 amino acids. This CDR3 reads CASSLEEQANYGYTF. In nucleotides, the CDR3 is TGTGCCAGCAGCTTAGAGGAGCAAGCGAACTATGGCTACACCTTC.

This clone appeared a single time. The chain uses TRBV13 and TRBJ1-4; possibly TRBD1 for D (6 bases). V dropped 5 bases and J dropped 10 bases, with 20 bases sitting between them. The CDR3 covers 15 residues. CDR1 is PRHDT and CDR2 is FYEKMQ in the germline V gene (reference sequence). This CDR3 is CASSPAAGAGGKLFF. The DNA of the CDR3 is TGTGCCAGCAGCCCCGCCGCGGGGGCAGGAGGAAAACTGTTTTTT.

CDR3 in DNA: TGTGCCAGCAACTCGGGGGCCCATCAGCCCCAGCATTTT. Protein product: CASNSGAHQPQHF. The chain employs TRBV28 and TRBJ1-5, with a tentative D call TRBD1 (6 bases). Trimming took 7 bases from V and 5 from J, leaving 12 bases between them. CDR3 size: 13 residues. The germline CDR1 and CDR2 sequences are MDHEN and SYDVKM.

The rearrangement joins TRBV10-2 to TRBJ2-2; TRBD1 matches at 7 bases. The V and J ends lost 0 bases and 9 bases, in that order; junction bases with no gene match: 7. CDR1 is WSHSY and CDR2 is SAAADI in the germline V gene. The CDR3 has 15 amino acids. The CDR3 DNA sequence: TGCGCCAGCAGTGAGTCGAAACTAGGGGGCCGGGAGCTGTTTTTT. Translation: CASSESKLGGRELFF.

The chain links TRBV7-9 to TRBJ1-1, with D uncertain. V lost 0 bases and J 8 bases, leaving 13 bases between the germline ends. The CDR3 is 14 residues long. The V gene's germline CDR1 is SEHNR and CDR2 FQNEAQ (reference sequence). The CDR3 here is CASSLAGRESEAFF. CDR3 nucleotides: TGTGCCAGCAGCTTAGCGGGCCGGGAGTCCGAAGCTTTCTTT.

CDR3: CASSPLADTQYF. Here the CDR3 DNA reads TGTGCCAGCAGCCCCTTAGCGGATACGCAGTATTTT. The chain has TRBV5-5 and TRBJ2-3; tentative D call: TRBD2 (5 bases). The V end lost 4 bases, the J end lost 6 bases, and 9 bases lay between the germline ends. The germline gives CDR1 SGHKS, CDR2 YYEKEE (reference sequence). The CDR3 runs 12 residues.

About this clone itself: Mismatch with germline at one junction end may stem from a read error. The same CDR3 also results from other DNA sequences found in this sample. The gene calls are TRBV6-5 and TRBJ2-5; D not certain. The CDR3 spans 11 residues. Germline assignment: CDR1 MNHEY and CDR2 SVGAGI. The CDR3 sequence: CASSYLETQYF. CDR3 nucleotide sequence: TGTGCCAGCAGTTATTTAGAGACTCAGTACTTC.

The rearrangement joins TRBV7-2 to TRBJ2-7; D not certain. V lost 1 base, J lost 6 bases, and 10 bases lay in between. The germline V gene has CDR1 SGHTA and CDR2 FQGNSA. CDR3 size: 13 residues. Here the CDR3 DNA reads TGTGCCAGCAGCTTAGGGGCCCTACGCGAGCAGTACTTC. This gives the protein CASSLGALREQYF.

The genes are TRBV27 and TRBJ2-7; 7 bases line up with TRBD1. The CDR3 spans 15 residues. Germline V gives CDR1 MNHEY, CDR2 SMNVEV (reference sequence). With 4 bases clipped from V and 0 bases from J, the junction kept 6 bases outside the gene matches. CDR3 bases: TGTGCCAGCAGTTCAGCGACAGGGAGCTCCTACGAGCAGTACTTC. Protein sequence: CASSSATGSSYEQYF.

The J gene is TRBJ2-7, the V gene TRBV29-1; D remains unclear. The germline V gene has CDR1 SQVTM and CDR2 ANQGSEA. The ends were cut back, 4 bases at V and 0 bases at J, with 10 bases in the middle. The CDR3 extends over 13 amino acids. CDR3 sequence reads: CSVVRQTSYEQYF. DNA for the CDR3: TGCAGCGTTGTACGGCAGACCTCCTACGAGCAGTACTTC.

The chain links TRBV7-3 to TRBJ1-1, with D possibly being TRBD1 (6 bases). Between the trimmed V and J ends, which lost 5 bases and 1 base, there was a span of 14 bases. The length of the CDR3 is 15 residues. Germline V gene sequence: CDR1 SGHTA, CDR2 FQGTGA. The CDR3 reads CASSEIPGQNTEAFF. CDR3 in DNA: TGTGCCAGCAGCGAAATCCCGGGACAGAACACTGAAGCTTTCTTT.

The chain joins TRBV6-2 or TRBV6-3 to TRBJ1-5; 10 positions agree with TRBD1. The germline V gene has CDR1 MNHEY and CDR2 SVGEGT. The CDR3 totals 15 residues. Unmatched junction bases numbered 5, after V lost 6 bases and J lost 3 bases. The CDR3 protein is CASSRDRGFNQPQHF. CDR3 sequence (DNA): TGTGCCAGCAGCCGGGACAGGGGTTTCAATCAGCCCCAGCATTTT.

V usage is TRBV3-1 (or the pseudogene TRBV3-2) and J usage is TRBJ2-1; the match to TRBD1 covers 10 bases. Trimming removed 2 bases from V and 7 bases from J; junction bases left unmatched: 8. Germline loops: CDR1 LGHDT, CDR2 YNNKEL (reference sequence). The CDR3 extends over 16 amino acids. The CDR3 region is CASSQPTGTGDNEQFF. The CDR3 nucleotides read TGTGCCAGCAGCCAACCCACAGGGACAGGGGATAATGAGCAGTTCTTC.

This chain links TRBV4-3 with TRBJ2-5, with D possibly being TRBD2 (6 bases). This CDR3 spans 16 amino acids. In germline, CDR1 is LGHNA, CDR2 YSLEER. The V gene lost 4 bases and the J gene lost 5 bases, with 20 bases spanning the gap. DNA for the CDR3: TGCGCCAGCAGCCGCTCAGGGTCCCAGGAGGGGGAGACCCAGTACTTC. Residues: CASSRSGSQEGETQYF.

This sequence joins TRBV19 and TRBJ2-7, with 13 bases lining up with TRBD2. This CDR3 has 16 residues. With 5 bases clipped from V and 5 bases from J, the junction kept 9 bases outside the gene matches. CDR1 is LNHDA and CDR2 is SQIVND in the germline V gene (reference sequence). The CDR3 region has the DNA TGTGCCAGTAGTTTAGGACTAGCGGGAGCTGGGGACGAGCAGTACTTC. It codes for CASSLGLAGAGDEQYF. The variable domain in full, completed from reference TRBV19 and TRBJ2-7, reads DGGITQSPKYLFRKEGQNVTLSCEQNLNHDAMYWYRQDPGQGLRLIYYSQIVNDFQKGDIAEGYSVSREKKESFPLTVTSAQKNPTAFYLCASSLGLAGAGDEQYFGPGTRLTVT.

The chain joins TRBV2 to TRBJ1-6, with D perhaps TRBD1 (6 bases). This CDR3 spans 14 amino acids. V was cut by 6 bases and J by 4 bases, with 10 bases left in between. Germline V lookup: CDR1 SNHLY, CDR2 FYNNEI. CDR3 region: CASRTDSYNSPLHF. CDR3 bases: TGTGCCAGCAGGACGGACAGTTATAATTCACCCCTCCACTTT.

The CDR3 is CAWSGTSGNTIYF. CDR3 sequence (DNA): TGTGCCTGGAGTGGGACCTCTGGAAACACCATATATTTT. J is TRBJ1-3 and V is TRBV30; no clear D. The germline V and J ends were trimmed by 1 base and 0 bases, with 4 bases remaining between them. This CDR3 contains 13 residues. Germline CDR1 GTSNPN, CDR2 SVGIG (reference sequence).

This clone came up many times. The chain carries TRBV11-2 and TRBJ2-7; D is ambiguous. The CDR3 runs 14 residues. V was cut by 10 bases and J by 5 bases, with 21 bases left in between. Germline lookup yields CDR1 SGHAT and CDR2 FQNNGV. DNA of the CDR3: TGTGCCACCCGAATCTTGGCCCTTACAGACGAGCAGTACTTC. Protein sequence: CATRILALTDEQYF.

V and J are TRBV7-2 and TRBJ1-1, with a tentative D call TRBD1 (5 bases). This CDR3 is built from 14 residues. From germline, CDR1 is SGHTA and CDR2 FQGNSA. V lost 5 bases to trimming and J lost 4 bases, with 14 bases between them. CDR3 sequence: CASSKPMGGTEAFF. The CDR3 nucleotides read TGTGCCAGCAGCAAACCCATGGGGGGCACTGAAGCTTTCTTT.

The genes are TRBV4-3 and TRBJ2-7; D uncertain. Germline loops: CDR1 LGHNA, CDR2 YSLEER. Trimming shortened V by 4 bases and J by 2 bases, and 9 bases separated the two germline ends. The CDR3 has 13 residues. Written as DNA, the CDR3 is TGCGCCAGCAGCCTCAACCCAACCTACGAGCAGTACTTC. Translated: CASSLNPTYEQYF.

V usage is TRBV5-4 and J usage is TRBJ2-5; perhaps TRBD1 as D (6 bases). The CDR3 has 18 amino acids. Trimming left V 4 bases short and J 2 bases short, with 24 bases between. Per germline, CDR1 SGHNT and CDR2 YYREEE (reference sequence). The DNA of the CDR3 is TGTGCCAGCAGCGCGGTCGTTGTCAGGGGAGAAGAGCAAGAGACCCAGTACTTC. Protein product: CASSAVVVRGEEQETQYF. The whole variable domain, remainder taken from reference TRBV5-4 and TRBJ2-5, is ETGVTQSPTHLIKTRGQQVTLRCSSQSGHNTVSWYQQALGQGPQFIFQYYREEENGRGNFPPRFSGLQFPNYSSELNVNALELDDSALYLCASSAVVVRGEEQETQYFGPGTRLLVL.

This clone was observed once. The chain employs TRBV7-9 and TRBJ2-5, with TRBD1 identical over 8 bases. With 0 bases clipped from V and 2 bases from J, the junction kept 2 bases outside the gene matches. Germline CDR1 SEHNR, CDR2 FQNEAQ (reference sequence). CDR3 size: 15 residues. The CDR3 is CASSLATGAQETQYF. The CDR3 DNA follows: TGTGCCAGCAGCTTAGCGACAGGGGCTCAAGAGACCCAGTACTTC.

The chain employs TRBV6-5 and TRBJ1-1; D perhaps matches TRBD1 (5 bases). The CDR3 runs 16 residues. V lost 0 bases to trimming and J lost 4 bases, with 15 bases between them. Germline values: CDR1 MNHEY, CDR2 SVGAGI. The CDR3 region is CASSYSMGRAGTEAFF. CDR3 bases: TGTGCCAGCAGTTACTCGATGGGCAGGGCGGGCACTGAAGCTTTCTTT.

This clone appeared once. The J gene is TRBJ2-3, the V gene TRBV7-8, with a possible D match to TRBD2 (5 bases). V dropped 6 bases and J dropped 2 bases, with 21 bases sitting between them. The CDR3 has 17 residues. Germline CDR1 SGHVS, CDR2 FQNEAQ. CDR3: CASRPRAPAAFTDTQYF. In DNA, the CDR3 is TGTGCCAGCAGACCTCGCGCCCCAGCGGCCTTCACAGATACGCAGTATTTT.

The genes are TRBV27 and TRBJ2-7; weak D call: TRBD2 (6 bases). The V gene's germline CDR1 is MNHEY and CDR2 SMNVEV (reference sequence). The CDR3 is 15 residues long. V was pared by 3 bases and J by 0 bases, with 12 bases between. The CDR3 nucleotides are TGTGCCAGCAGTTTGATGGACGGGAGCTCCTACGAGCAGTACTTC. Its translation: CASSLMDGSSYEQYF.

CDR3 coding DNA: TGTGCCAGCAGCCCCCGGACAGGGGCTAACTATGGCTACACCTTC. Translation gives CASSPRTGANYGYTF. This sequence joins TRBV7-2 and TRBJ1-2; 9 positions match TRBD1. Trimming cost V 5 bases and J 0 bases; bases outside gene matches: 4. The germline CDR1 and CDR2 sequences are SGHTA and FQGNSA. CDR3 length: 15 amino acids.